This T cell receptor (beta chain) was retrieved from a study of blood T cell repertoires in COVID-19. In the authors' methods: Reference gene primers were amplified, and this amplification served to estimate nucleated cell counts. Sequencing was performed with immunoSEQ multiplex PCR; in TCRdb, only in-frame clones are kept and a portion is missing. That table gives V, J and clone size, and the DNA gave D and trimming. This sample has roughly 200,000 clones; about 91% occur once, and the top ten carry under 3%. Trimming shortened V by 0 bases and J by 0 bases, and 11 bases separated the two germline ends. Germline V gene data show CDR1 as SGHRS and CDR2 as YFSETQ. CDR3 length equals 16 residues.

J is TRBJ2-3 and V is TRBV5-1, with TRBD2 as a possible D gene (7 bases). This clonotype was sampled from a woman aged 40 to 49 with acute COVID-19. The specimen was PBMCs or T cells enriched from blood (not recorded which). Here the CDR3 reads CASSLVRGASTDTQYF. CDR3 DNA sequence: TGCGCCAGCAGCTTGGTTCGGGGGGCAAGCACAGATACGCAGTATTTT.